This passage covers 2 T cell receptor beta chains from one sample sequenced in a study of regulatory T cells in long-lasting Graves disease (dated by TCRdb to about 2021). Library method: multiplex PCR. The reads were generated on an Illumina HiSeq 4000. CDR3 regions were amplified by Arm-PCR with iRepertoire HTBI primers to construct TCR beta libraries. TCRdb ran its own pipeline on the public reads, namely fastp trimming at Q25 and MiXCR clone calling, and kept in-frame beta chains. CDR3 protein duplicates are merged, each entry listing the most common genes and DNA. The sample yields roughly 700,000 distinct CDR3 sequences; roughly 30% were counted once. Together, the top ten hold under 55% of the sample. The sample's time point, from its label and the paper: persistent/refractory GD, antithyroid drugs over 5 years with positive TRAb. RNA was extracted from PBMCs in TRIzol for both TCR sequencing and RNA sequencing.

Sample: peripheral blood mononuclear cells (PBMCs), taken when the disease was refractory, from a patient treated with antithyroid drugs. The origin of the receptors is a female donor with Graves disease.

Remarks on this clonotype: A read error may explain this, as a much larger clone is one base away. The J gene is TRBJ1-4, the V gene TRBV3-1; the D is unclear. CDR3 size: 15 residues. The ends were cut back, 7 bases at V and 7 bases at J, with 19 bases in the middle. Germline CDR1 reads LGHDT; CDR2 reads YNNKEL (reference sequence). The CDR3 region is CASNPASSPGEKLFF. The CDR3 nucleotides are TGTGCCAGCAACCCCGCGTCCTCGCCGGGTGAAAAACTGTTTTTT.

This chain's CDR3 is CSAYDSYGYTF. CDR3 DNA sequence: TGCAGTGCCTACGATTCCTATGGCTACACCTTC. V usage is TRBV20-1 and J usage is TRBJ1-2; D ambiguous. Deletions cut 6 bases from V and 4 bases from J, with 9 bases between. The germline CDR1 and CDR2 sequences are DFQATT and SNEGSKA (reference sequence). The CDR3 consists of 11 residues.